This T cell receptor (beta chain) was sequenced for a study of naive CD8 T cells in extremely preterm neonates. Worth noting for this clone: The antigen is unknown.

This table comes from immunoSEQ multiplex PCR, and its TCRdb copy is limited to in-frame clones, with some not included. The sample contains 5,500 to 6,500 clones, around 97% of which appear only once. Live Annexin V-negative naive CD3+CD8+CD45RA+CCR7+ T cells were sorted. About 18,000 to 110,000 naive CD8+ T cells were sorted per sample. Germline values: CDR1 MGHDK, CDR2 SYGVNS. V shed 6 bases, J shed 9 bases, and the junction held 11 bases outside the gene matches. The CDR3 is 15 amino acids. Notes on the study in general: CDR3 nucleotide sharing was over 2.5% in preterm, approximately 0.38% term, approximately 0.028% children, approximately 0.0091% adults. Compared with older groups, preterm CDR3s were shorter, with fewer N additions and less trimming.

The chain carries TRBV25-1 and TRBJ2-1; TRBD2 matches at 10 bases. Specimen: naive CD8+ T cells from blood. This TCR came from a human donor in good health. For the CDR3, the DNA is TGTGCCAGCAGCGTTGTAGCGGGAGGTCTATCTGAGCAGTTCTTC. Translating gives CASSVVAGGLSEQFF.